A single sample is the source of the 15 T cell receptor beta chains below, sequenced in a study of PD-1 blockade in classical Hodgkin lymphoma. Stated time point: cycle 4 day 1 (C4D1), after less than 7 weeks of nivolumab. All trial patients relapsed after autologous stem cell transplantation. It was by magnetic negative selection that CD4+ T cells were purified from thawed PBMCs. Measured with immunoSEQ multiplex PCR; TCRdb has only the in-frame clones, and not every one. This table has roughly 30,000 clones, 80% to 90% appearing once. Specimen: CD4+ T cells from blood, collected before the fourth cycle of nivolumab. The source of these receptors is a human donor with classical Hodgkin lymphoma.

This chain joins TRBV18 and TRBJ1-2, with TRBD1 matching over 7 bases. The CDR3 contains 13 residues. Germline V gene lookup returns CDR1 KGHSH and CDR2 LQKENI. V dropped 3 bases and J dropped 8; count of bases not matched to a gene: 6. CDR3 DNA: TGTGCCAGCTCACCGAGACAGGGTGAAGGCTACACCTTC. Protein product: CASSPRQGEGYTF.

Comments on this clone: Other nucleotide sequences from this sample produce the same CDR3. The chain employs TRBV19 and TRBJ1-1; perhaps TRBD1 as D (5 bases). From germline, CDR1 is LNHDA and CDR2 SQIVND (reference sequence). The V end lost 3 bases, the J end lost 4 bases, and 15 bases lay between the germline ends. The CDR3 length is 15 residues. In DNA form, the CDR3 reads TGTGCCAGTAGTATGGGGACCGGGTGGGGCACTGAAGCTTTCTTT. It yields the protein CASSMGTGWGTEAFF.

The rearrangement joins TRBV10-2 to TRBJ2-5; TRBD2 matches at 10 bases. J was trimmed by 4 bases and V by 9 bases; bases with no gene match: 11. Germline-derived CDR1 and CDR2 are WSHSY and SAAADI. This CDR3 spans 15 amino acids. In DNA form, the CDR3 reads TGCGCCAGTCACGACGGGGAGCGGGGGGGAGAGACCCAGTACTTC. Encoded protein: CASHDGERGGETQYF.

This chain joins TRBV6-6 and TRBJ1-2; D is uncertain. CDR1 and CDR2 (germline): MNHNY, SVGAGI (reference sequence). The CDR3 covers 15 residues. V was cut by 2 bases and J by 8 bases, with 18 bases left in between. This CDR3 is CASSYLIDRQMGYTF. Written as DNA, the CDR3 is TGTGCCAGCAGTTACCTTATAGACCGCCAGATGGGCTACACCTTC.

The chain links TRBV6-6 to TRBJ2-2, with a possible D match to TRBD2 (5 bases). CDR3 size: 14 residues. Germline CDR1 MNHNY, CDR2 SVGAGI (reference sequence). V lost 8 bases and J 6 bases, leaving 16 bases between the germline ends. CDR3 sequence reads: CASEKTTIAGELFF. CDR3 in DNA: TGTGCCAGCGAAAAGACTACGATAGCCGGGGAGCTGTTTTTT.

This chain uses TRBV5-1 with TRBJ2-3; no clear D gene. CDR3 length: 15 amino acids. Per germline, CDR1 SGHRS and CDR2 YFSETQ. Trimming pared 0 bases from V and 2 bases from J, leaving 10 bases between. The CDR3 protein is CASSLDRVNTDTQYF. CDR3 DNA: TGCGCCAGCAGCTTGGACAGAGTCAACACAGATACGCAGTATTTT.

The V and J genes are TRBV4-2 and TRBJ2-3, with TRBD2 matching over 15 bases. This CDR3 has 22 residues. The V segment lost 0 bases and the J segment 1 base; nucleotides outside the gene matches: 14. Germline V gene lookup returns CDR1 LGHNA and CDR2 YNFKEQ. In DNA, the CDR3 is TGTGCCAGCAGCCAAGATGCCACAGGGGGACTAGCGGGGGGATCGGGCACAGATACGCAGTATTTT. It codes for CASSQDATGGLAGGSGTDTQYF.

A few counts support this clone. The chain couples TRBV25-1 to TRBJ2-7; 10 bases align to TRBD1. The CDR3 totals 12 residues. J was trimmed by 11 bases and V by 10 bases; bases with no gene match: 11. Germline CDR1 is MGHDK and CDR2 is SYGVNS. CDR3 DNA: TGTGCCACCAAAGACGTTGGGACAGGGGAGTACTTC. This codes for CATKDVGTGEYF.

This sequence joins TRBV2 and TRBJ2-3; D gene ambiguous. CDR3 length: 11 amino acids. In germline, CDR1 is SNHLY, CDR2 FYNNEI. CDR3 nucleotide sequence: TGTGTCCGCCAGGTTGAAGATACGCAGTATTTT. As protein: CVRQVEDTQYF. The full variable domain, its missing parts supplied by reference TRBV2 and TRBJ2-3, is EPEVTQTPSHQVTQMGQEVILRCVPISNHLYFYWYRQILGQKVEFLVSFYNNEISEKSEIFDDQFSVERPDGSNFTLKIRSTKLEDSAMYFCVRQVEDTQYFGPGTRLTVL.

This chain joins TRBV4-3 and TRBJ2-1; TRBD1 is a possible D gene (6 bases). V dropped 3 bases and J dropped 10 bases, with 16 bases sitting between them. The CDR3 extends over 14 amino acids. The V gene's germline CDR1 is LGHNA and CDR2 YSLEER. As DNA, the CDR3 is TGCGCCAGCAGCCAGGACATCTATGGGGGCGAGCAGTTCTTC. It translates to CASSQDIYGGEQFF.

This clone was detected a few times. The V gene is TRBV19, the J gene TRBJ2-1; possibly TRBD2 for D (6 bases). The CDR3 runs to 15 residues. V was pared by 4 bases and J by 0 bases, with 10 bases between. Germline V gives CDR1 LNHDA, CDR2 SQIVND (reference sequence). The CDR3 sequence is CASSKEGHSYNEQFF. The CDR3 nucleotides are TGTGCCAGTAGTAAGGAGGGTCACTCCTACAATGAGCAGTTCTTC.

V and J are TRBV6-1 and TRBJ1-1; TRBD1 matches 11 bases. The CDR3 is made up of 12 amino acids. CDR1 and CDR2 from the germline V gene are MNHNS and SASEGT. Trimming at V came to 4 bases and at J to 12 bases, leaving 4 bases not matched to a gene. CDR3 amino acids: CASSAWDRGTFF. For the CDR3, the DNA is TGTGCCAGCAGTGCGTGGGACAGGGGGACTTTCTTT.

The chain links TRBV29-1 to TRBJ2-3; D is unresolved. CDR3 size: 10 residues. V lost 3 bases to trimming and J lost 5 bases, with 3 bases between them. Germline V gene lookup returns CDR1 SQVTM and CDR2 ANQGSEA. The DNA for the CDR3 is TGCAGCGTTGAGGGAGATACGCAGTATTTT. Protein: CSVEGDTQYF.

This chain links TRBV19 with TRBJ1-6; D ambiguous. V shed 7 bases and J shed 6 bases, with 10 bases lying between them. CDR3 length: 13 residues. Germline-derived CDR1 and CDR2 are LNHDA and SQIVND (reference sequence). This chain's CDR3 is CASKPGPNSPLHF. The CDR3 nucleotides are TGTGCCAGTAAGCCAGGCCCTAATTCACCCCTCCACTTT.

The V call is TRBV28, the J call TRBJ1-2; 9 bases are a match to TRBD1. The CDR3 is 13 residues long. Germline CDR1 and CDR2: MDHEN and SYDVKM. V shed 5 bases, J shed 4 bases, and the junction held 2 bases outside the gene matches. The CDR3 region is CASSRQGVYGYTF. The CDR3 DNA is TGTGCCAGCAGTCGACAGGGGGTCTATGGCTACACCTTC.